This TCR beta chain appears in the sequencing data of a study of T cell responses to AZD1222 COVID-19 vaccine. In germline, CDR1 is LGHDT, CDR2 YNNKEL (reference sequence). Trimming left V 2 bases short and J 5 bases short, with 9 bases between. The CDR3 consists of 13 residues. Here immunoSEQ multiplex PCR was the method, and the copy in TCRdb shows in-frame clones only, minus some. The sample contains some 42,000 clones, over 80% of which appear only once. General study findings and limits: None of the repertoires were sampled until the peak T cell response had passed. The donor group comprised mostly white British people and more females; the analysis possibly underestimated clonal diversity. Of spike-specific TCRs, nearly half reportedly target regions left unmutated in variants.

Comments on this clone: Its antigen is unknown.

Pooled together were second doses at about 4 or about 12 weeks. The TCR was taken from an adult who received the AZD1222 COVID-19 vaccine. This chain uses TRBV3-1 (or the pseudogene TRBV3-2) with TRBJ1-1; weak D call: TRBD1 (6 bases). The sequencing used peripheral blood, collected 28 days after the second AZD1222 dose. The CDR3 DNA follows: TGTGCCAGCAGCCAAATAGGGGGAACTGAAGCTTTCTTT. This codes for CASSQIGGTEAFF.